Below are 14 T cell receptor beta chains sequenced from a single sample in a study of T cells after yellow fever vaccination. MiXCR was run by TCRdb on the 5' RACE reads, yielding one entry per CDR3 protein. The sample carries 120,000 or so distinct CDR3 sequences, 7.2% recorded once. The sample in question was CD4+ T cells sorted from PBMCs, obtained around 45 days after the first yellow fever vaccination. The receptors were gathered from a man younger than 35 who received the YFV17D yellow fever vaccine.

The table lists this clonotype with many counts. The chain is built from TRBV7-8 and TRBJ1-2; D might be TRBD1 (6 bases). Trimming took 5 bases from V and 1 from J, leaving 11 bases between them. The CDR3 loop spans 14 amino acids. Germline lookup yields CDR1 SGHVS and CDR2 FQNEAQ. DNA for the CDR3: TGTGCCAGCAGCCCAGGGGACCTTAACTATGGCTACACCTTC. Translating it yields CASSPGDLNYGYTF.

This clonotype came up many times. The V gene is TRBV9, the J gene TRBJ2-5, with TRBD2 matching over 9 bases. From germline, CDR1 is SGDLS and CDR2 YYNGEE. This CDR3 comprises 16 residues. Trimming cost V 7 bases and J 0 bases; bases outside gene matches: 10. The chain's CDR3 is CASAKVAGANQETQYF. CDR3 in DNA: TGTGCCAGCGCTAAGGTAGCGGGGGCGAACCAAGAGACCCAGTACTTC.

The V gene is TRBV11-2, the J gene TRBJ2-3; no reliable D call. Per the germline V gene, CDR1 is SGHAT and CDR2 is FQNNGV. The CDR3 covers 12 residues. Trimming cost V 4 bases and J 8 bases, with 10 bases left between them. This CDR3 is CASSSEWITQYF. Written as DNA, the CDR3 is TGTGCCAGCAGCTCAGAATGGATTACGCAGTATTTT. The entire variable domain, with the rest obtained from reference TRBV11-2 and TRBJ2-3, is as follows: EAGVAQSPRYKIIEKRQSVAFWCNPISGHATLYWYQQILGQGPKLLIQFQNNGVVDDSQLPKDRFSAERLKGVDSTLKIQPAKLEDSAVYLCASSSEWITQYFGPGTRLTVL.

This clonotype occurred many times. The genes are TRBV11-2 and TRBJ2-1; 14 bases map to TRBD2. CDR3 size: 18 residues. Germline V CDR1 and CDR2: SGHAT, FQNNGV. The junction had 11 bases not matched to a gene; V was cut back by 5 bases and J by 5 bases. The CDR3 loop reads CASSPSGTSGGSHNEQFF. The DNA of the CDR3 is TGTGCCAGCAGCCCATCTGGGACTAGCGGGGGTTCCCACAATGAGCAGTTCTTC.

At least ten counts were recorded for this clonotype. The chain employs TRBV28 and TRBJ2-7; TRBD1 matches 9 bases. V was pared by 6 bases and J by 2 bases, with 8 bases of the junction left unmatched. CDR1 and CDR2 from the germline V gene are MDHEN and SYDVKM. The CDR3 covers 15 residues. CDR3 bases: TGTGCCAGCAGCCTAACCGGGACAGGGACCTACGAGCAGTACGTC. Encoded protein: CASSLTGTGTYEQYV.

The sample holds many counts of this clonotype. The chain couples TRBV20-1 to TRBJ2-1, with D perhaps matching TRBD1 or TRBD2 (6 bases each). Germline lookup yields CDR1 DFQATT and CDR2 SNEGSKA (reference sequence). The CDR3 runs 15 residues. V lost 0 bases, J lost 1 base, and 10 bases lay in between. DNA for the CDR3: TGCAGTGCTAGAGATCGGGGGCGATCCTACAATGAGCAGTTCTTC. As protein: CSARDRGRSYNEQFF.

This clonotype has a count of ten or more. The gene calls are TRBV18 and TRBJ2-1, with D perhaps matching TRBD2 (7 bases). The CDR3 runs to 18 residues. The V gene lost 3 bases and the J gene lost 6 bases, with 24 bases spanning the gap. In germline, CDR1 is KGHSH, CDR2 LQKENI. This CDR3 reads CASSPRGPGGASSNEQFF. Written as DNA, the CDR3 is TGTGCCAGCTCACCCCGGGGCCCGGGGGGCGCAAGTTCCAATGAGCAGTTCTTC.

This clonotype was detected many times. The chain carries TRBV5-1 and TRBJ2-7, with no clear D. This CDR3 comprises 12 residues. Looked up from germline, CDR1 is SGHRS and CDR2 is YFSETQ. V was trimmed by 1 base and J by 7 bases, leaving 9 bases between them. The DNA of the CDR3 is TGCGCCAGCAGCTTGACCGGGTTTGAGCAGTACGTC. Its translation is CASSLTGFEQYV.

This chain uses TRBV27 with TRBJ2-7; possible D gene TRBD1, 5 bases. Germline V gene data show CDR1 as MNHEY and CDR2 as SMNVEV (reference sequence). Trimming took 5 bases from V and 0 from J, leaving 14 bases between them. The CDR3 sequence is 15 residues long. CDR3 protein: CASSPPTVNSYEQYF. For the CDR3, the DNA is TGTGCCAGCAGTCCCCCGACAGTGAACTCCTACGAGCAGTACTTC.

The sample holds many counts of this clonotype. The chain combines TRBV12-3 or TRBV12-4 with TRBJ2-2; D remains ambiguous. The CDR3 length is 14 residues. Trimming took 7 bases from V and 0 from J, leaving 9 bases between them. The CDR3 nucleotides are TGTGCCAGCACCCAATCAGCGAACACCGGGGAGCTGTTTTTT. Protein product: CASTQSANTGELFF.

A note on this clonotype: Given a much more abundant clone one base away, this may be a read error. This chain uses TRBV6-6 with TRBJ1-6, with D unclear. V lost 2 bases and J 7 bases, leaving 3 bases between the germline ends. This CDR3 spans 12 amino acids. CDR1 and CDR2 (germline): MNHNY, SVGAGI (reference sequence). In DNA, the CDR3 is TGTGCCAGCAGTTACAACAATTCACCCCTCCACTTT. As protein: CASSYNNSPLHF.

This clonotype occurred many times. The chain joins TRBV5-1 to TRBJ1-1; perhaps TRBD1 as D (6 bases). CDR1 SGHRS and CDR2 YFSETQ come from the germline V gene. This CDR3 is built from 14 residues. V lost 5 bases to trimming and J lost 1 base, with 12 bases between them. The CDR3 DNA reads TGCGCCAGCAGAAACAGGGTCGGGAACACTGAAGCTTTCTTT. Translation: CASRNRVGNTEAFF.

This clonotype is judged medium-sized. The V gene is TRBV7-2, the J gene TRBJ2-7, with 8 bases that match TRBD1. Per germline, CDR1 SGHTA and CDR2 FQGNSA. The CDR3 sequence is 14 residues long. Trimming at V came to 4 bases and at J to 3 bases, leaving 5 bases not matched to a gene. CDR3 nucleotides: TGTGCCAGCAGCTCGCAGGGGGCGGTCTACGAGCAGTACTTC. Translation: CASSSQGAVYEQYF.

This clonotype was seen repeatedly, ten times or more. This chain connects TRBV9 to TRBJ2-3; possibly TRBD2 for D (5 bases). The V and J ends lost 4 bases and 5 bases respectively, with 17 bases between them. The CDR3 covers 15 residues. The germline V gene encodes CDR1 SGDLS and CDR2 YYNGEE. The CDR3: CASSPLAGLGDTQYF. The CDR3 nucleotides read TGTGCCAGCAGCCCCCTGGCCGGACTTGGAGATACGCAGTATTTT.